This TCR beta chain came from a study of T cells in localized non-small cell lung cancer. Study-level findings and limits: Higher T cell density in the blood was associated with longer overall survival, whereas higher adjacent-lung clonality associated with shorter survival. There were a median roughly 60 of the top 100 tumor clones appearing in adjacent lung. Because researchers sequenced only one region of the tumor, heterogeneity is still possible.

The protocol was immunoSEQ multiplex PCR, while the TCRdb copy is restricted to in-frame clones and leaves out a portion. The table shows 2,500 to 3,000 clones, with under 30% occurring only once. With regard to this clone: The target antigen is unknown.

Germline assignment: CDR1 KGHSH and CDR2 LQKENI. J was trimmed by 1 base and V by 3 bases; bases with no gene match: 15. The CDR3 has 20 residues. The starting material was lung tumor tissue, obtained before any cancer treatment. The V and J genes are TRBV18 and TRBJ2-6; TRBD1 matches at 7 bases. This TCR came from a woman aged 40-75 years with stage III lung adenocarcinoma. CDR3 residues: CASSPSRDSRFISGANVLTF. In DNA form, the CDR3 reads TGTGCCAGCTCACCGAGCCGGGACAGTCGTTTTATTTCTGGGGCCAACGTCCTGACTTTC.